The 5 T cell receptor beta chains reported below all come from one sample, sequenced in a study of blood T cell repertoires in COVID-19. TCRdb keeps only in-frame clones here, not all; method: immunoSEQ multiplex PCR. The sample holds roughly 280,000 clones, around four fifths seen once. The sample taken for sequencing was peripheral blood. The receptors stem from a man aged 55 to 69 who had recovered from COVID-19.

The chain has TRBV19 and TRBJ2-7, with 9 nucleotides matching TRBD1. V lost 3 bases and J lost 6; bases outside the gene matches: 12. Germline-derived CDR1 and CDR2 are LNHDA and SQIVND (reference sequence). This CDR3 is built from 16 residues. DNA of the CDR3: TGTGCCAGTAGTATTTCTTCGGGGACAGGGTCTCTCGAGCAGTACTTC. The encoded protein is CASSISSGTGSLEQYF.

The rearrangement uses TRBV7-2 and TRBJ2-7; D gene ambiguous. Deletions cut 3 bases from V and 2 bases from J, with 11 bases between. The length of the CDR3 is 14 residues. Germline CDR1 is SGHTA and CDR2 is FQGNSA. CDR3 in amino acids: CASSLNRDAYEQYF. The DNA of the CDR3 is TGTGCCAGCAGCTTGAATAGAGATGCCTACGAGCAGTACTTC.

In its sample, this clone was seen a few times. The V gene is TRBV19, the J gene TRBJ2-3, with 10 nucleotides matching TRBD1. Germline assignment: CDR1 LNHDA and CDR2 SQIVND (reference sequence). This CDR3 has 15 amino acids. The J segment lost 2 bases and the V segment lost 8 bases, leaving 7 bases of the junction unmatched. Here the CDR3 reads CASDDRGRTTDTQYF. CDR3 in DNA: TGTGCCAGTGACGACAGGGGGCGAACCACAGATACGCAGTATTTT. Combining the CDR3 with reference TRBV19 and TRBJ2-3 gives the whole variable domain DGGITQSPKYLFRKEGQNVTLSCEQNLNHDAMYWYRQDPGQGLRLIYYSQIVNDFQKGDIAEGYSVSREKKESFPLTVTSAQKNPTAFYLCASDDRGRTTDTQYFGPGTRLTVL.

The chain couples TRBV29-1 to TRBJ2-1; D remains ambiguous. CDR3 length: 11 amino acids. Trimming removed 7 bases from V and 7 bases from J, with 11 bases in between. Per the germline V gene, CDR1 is SQVTM and CDR2 is ANQGSEA. This CDR3 reads CSAKGGNEQFF. For the CDR3, the DNA is TGCAGCGCCAAAGGCGGAAATGAGCAGTTCTTC.

The J gene is TRBJ2-7, the V gene TRBV6-4; 14 positions agree with TRBD2. Unmatched junction bases numbered 11, after V lost 6 bases and J lost 7 bases. This CDR3 is built from 16 residues. Per germline, CDR1 MRHNA and CDR2 SNTAGT. CDR3 DNA: TGTGCCAGCAGCGATACTGGGACTAGCGGGAGTCGGGAGCAGTACTTC. Amino acids: CASSDTGTSGSREQYF.